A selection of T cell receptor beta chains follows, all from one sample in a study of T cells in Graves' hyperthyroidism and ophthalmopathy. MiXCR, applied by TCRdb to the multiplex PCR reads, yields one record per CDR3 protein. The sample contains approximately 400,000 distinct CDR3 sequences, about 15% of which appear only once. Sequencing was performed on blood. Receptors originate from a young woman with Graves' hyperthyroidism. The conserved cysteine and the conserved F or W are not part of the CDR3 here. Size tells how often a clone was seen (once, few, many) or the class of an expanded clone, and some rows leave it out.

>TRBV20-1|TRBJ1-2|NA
SVLPRAVDGYT
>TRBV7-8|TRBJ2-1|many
ASSFRGSTYNEQF
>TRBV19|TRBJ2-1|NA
ASSAPGGRGGHNEQF
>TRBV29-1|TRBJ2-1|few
SVTASGRGNNEQF
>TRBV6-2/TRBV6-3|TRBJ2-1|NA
ASSYSGQANEQF
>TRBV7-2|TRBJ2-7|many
ASSLEFNRAEQY
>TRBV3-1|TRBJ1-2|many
ASSQGVVGYT
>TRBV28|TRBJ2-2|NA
ASSLYGGGSTIGELF
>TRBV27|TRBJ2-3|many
ASSYDVAGLTDTQY
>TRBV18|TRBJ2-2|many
ASSPLREIGELF
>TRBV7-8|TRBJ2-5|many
ASSLTSGFNQETQY
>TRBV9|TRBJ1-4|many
ASSATGGNEKLF
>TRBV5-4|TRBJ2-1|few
ASSTRDRGYNEQF
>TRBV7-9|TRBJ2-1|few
ASSSRWTGGDEQF
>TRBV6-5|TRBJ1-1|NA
ASSYGQGANTEAF
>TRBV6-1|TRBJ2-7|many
ASKPLITSGSAYEQY
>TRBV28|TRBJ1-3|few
ASRLSHIGNTIY
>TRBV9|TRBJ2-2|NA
ASSVGSSNTGELF
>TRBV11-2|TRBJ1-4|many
ASSPRRTGGEKLF
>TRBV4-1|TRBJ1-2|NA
ASSPPGGGHRDGYT
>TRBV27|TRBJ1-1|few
ASMPGQGAWGTEAF
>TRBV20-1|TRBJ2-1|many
SANYGDRGRRDEQF
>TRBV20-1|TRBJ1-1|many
SLRWNTEAF
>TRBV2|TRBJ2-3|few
ASRQGANTDTQY
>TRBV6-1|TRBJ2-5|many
ASNDRGAERETQY
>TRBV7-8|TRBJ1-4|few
ASTLLGGANEKLF
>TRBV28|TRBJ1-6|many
ASRGDRVNSPLH
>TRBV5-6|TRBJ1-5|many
ASSRGNQPQH
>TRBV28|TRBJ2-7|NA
ASSLYGTGLYEQY
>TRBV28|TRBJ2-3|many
ASSSPGLATSTDTQY
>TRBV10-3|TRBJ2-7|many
AISDLVRVDRTYEQY
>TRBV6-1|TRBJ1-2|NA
ASRLMRLEHYGYT
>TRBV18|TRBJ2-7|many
ASSQGAAPYEQY
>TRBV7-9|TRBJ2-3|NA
ATPVQGEDTQY
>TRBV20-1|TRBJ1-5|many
SARVGDQPQH
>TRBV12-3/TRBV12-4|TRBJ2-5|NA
ASSKTGLPSQETQY
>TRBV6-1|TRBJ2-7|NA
ASRDTGALNEQY
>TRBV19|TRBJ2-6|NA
ASSMGGFGANVLT
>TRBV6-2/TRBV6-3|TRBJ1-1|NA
ASSWRGQGAEAF
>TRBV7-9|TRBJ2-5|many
ASSPTSGQETQY
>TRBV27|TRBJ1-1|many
ASSLSKNTEAF
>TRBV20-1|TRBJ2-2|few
SAWGGAGPGGELF
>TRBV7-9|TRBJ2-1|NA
ASSRGVSGSSYNEQF
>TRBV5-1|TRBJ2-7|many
ASSLERGYEQY
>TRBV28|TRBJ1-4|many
ASSPPGRGIEKLF
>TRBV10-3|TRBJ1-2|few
AISEAQTGNGYT
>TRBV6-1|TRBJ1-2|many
ASRRDLNYGYT
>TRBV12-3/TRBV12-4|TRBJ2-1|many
ASGTSNEQF
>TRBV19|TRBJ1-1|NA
ARSSRTGQNTEAF
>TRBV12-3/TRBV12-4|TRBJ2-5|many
ATRVGGLARETQY
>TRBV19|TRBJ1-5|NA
ASSTGVNSNQPQH
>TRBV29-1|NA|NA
SVVGLTYNEQY
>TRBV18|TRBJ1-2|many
ASSPRAKNYGYT
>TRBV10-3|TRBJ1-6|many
AISEGAGGSPLH
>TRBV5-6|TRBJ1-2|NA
ASSLGPTGNYGYT
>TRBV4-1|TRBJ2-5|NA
ASSQDGASEETQY
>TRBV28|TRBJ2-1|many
ASSLSGLAGINEQF
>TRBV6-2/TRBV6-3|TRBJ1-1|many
ASSYSFFRGLGNTEAF
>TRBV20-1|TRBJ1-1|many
SAPGPKYTEAF
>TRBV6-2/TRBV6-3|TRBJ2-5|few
ASRWTSGGWETQY